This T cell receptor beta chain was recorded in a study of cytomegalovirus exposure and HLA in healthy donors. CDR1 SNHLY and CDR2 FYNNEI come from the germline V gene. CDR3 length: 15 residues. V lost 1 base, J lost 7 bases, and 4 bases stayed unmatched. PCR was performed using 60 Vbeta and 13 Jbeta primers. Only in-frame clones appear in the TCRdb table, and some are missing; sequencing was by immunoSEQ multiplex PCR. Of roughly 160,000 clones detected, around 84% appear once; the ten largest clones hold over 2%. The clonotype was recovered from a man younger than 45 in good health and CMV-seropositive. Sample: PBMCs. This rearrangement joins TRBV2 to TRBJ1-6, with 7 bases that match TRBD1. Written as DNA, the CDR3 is TGTGCCAGCAGTGAAGTCGGGACAGTAAATTCACCCCTCCACTTT. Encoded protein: CASSEVGTVNSPLHF.